This T cell receptor (beta chain) was sequenced in a study of T cells in localized non-small cell lung cancer. Study-wide results and caveats: In adjacent lung, a median about 54 of the top 100 tumor clones were found. Longer overall survival was associated with a higher density of T cells in the blood. Owing to sequencing of a solitary tumor region, heterogeneity cannot be discounted.

Regarding this clone: Its target is unknown.

CDR3 size: 14 residues. Trimming took 5 bases from V and 0 from J, leaving 5 bases between them. Germline values: CDR1 MNHEY, CDR2 SMNVEV (reference sequence). The data were produced by immunoSEQ multiplex PCR, yet TCRdb's version contains in-frame clones alone and is incomplete. The sample lists 5,000 to 8,000 clones, 80% to 90% occurring once. This receptor was taken from a male donor older than 55 with stage I lung adenocarcinoma. Material: peripheral blood, obtained before any cancer treatment. This rearrangement joins TRBV27 to TRBJ2-6, with unresolved D. CDR3 residues: CASSPYSGANVLTF. The CDR3 nucleotides are TGTGCCAGCAGTCCATACTCTGGGGCCAACGTCCTGACTTTC.